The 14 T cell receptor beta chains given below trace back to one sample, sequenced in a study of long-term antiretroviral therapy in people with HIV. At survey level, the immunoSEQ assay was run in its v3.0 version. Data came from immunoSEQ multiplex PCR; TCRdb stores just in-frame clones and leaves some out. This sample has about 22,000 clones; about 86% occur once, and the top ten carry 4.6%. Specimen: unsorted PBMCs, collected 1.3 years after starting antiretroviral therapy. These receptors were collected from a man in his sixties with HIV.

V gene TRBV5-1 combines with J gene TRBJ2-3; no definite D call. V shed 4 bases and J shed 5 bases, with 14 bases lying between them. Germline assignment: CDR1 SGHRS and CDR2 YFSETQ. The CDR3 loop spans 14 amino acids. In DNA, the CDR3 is TGCGCCAGCAGCATCCTCCCCAGAGGAGATACGCAGTATTTT. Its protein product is CASSILPRGDTQYF.

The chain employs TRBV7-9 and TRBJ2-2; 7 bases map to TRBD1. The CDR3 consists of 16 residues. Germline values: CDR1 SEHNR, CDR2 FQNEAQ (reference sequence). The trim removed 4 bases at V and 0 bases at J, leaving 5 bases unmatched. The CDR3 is CASSSTGSTNTGELFF. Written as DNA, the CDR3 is TGTGCCAGCAGCTCGACAGGGTCCACGAACACCGGGGAGCTGTTTTTT.

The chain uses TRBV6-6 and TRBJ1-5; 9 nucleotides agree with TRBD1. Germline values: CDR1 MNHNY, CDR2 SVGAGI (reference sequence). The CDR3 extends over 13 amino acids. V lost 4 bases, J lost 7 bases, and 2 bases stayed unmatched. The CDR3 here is CASSSQGAQPQHF. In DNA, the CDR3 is TGTGCCAGCAGTTCACAGGGGGCCCAGCCCCAGCATTTT.

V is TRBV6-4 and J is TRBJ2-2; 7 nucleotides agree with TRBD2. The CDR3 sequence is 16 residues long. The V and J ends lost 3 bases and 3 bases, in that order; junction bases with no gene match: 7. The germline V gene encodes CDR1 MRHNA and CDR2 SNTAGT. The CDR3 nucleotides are TGTGCCAGCAGTGAAGTAGGTCTAGCGGACACCGGGGAGCTGTTTTTT. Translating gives CASSEVGLADTGELFF.

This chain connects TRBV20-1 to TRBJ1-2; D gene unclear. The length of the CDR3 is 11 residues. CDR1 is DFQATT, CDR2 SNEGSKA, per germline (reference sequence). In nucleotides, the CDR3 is TGCAGCAGCCGTACTAACTATGGCTACACCTTC. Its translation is CSSRTNYGYTF.

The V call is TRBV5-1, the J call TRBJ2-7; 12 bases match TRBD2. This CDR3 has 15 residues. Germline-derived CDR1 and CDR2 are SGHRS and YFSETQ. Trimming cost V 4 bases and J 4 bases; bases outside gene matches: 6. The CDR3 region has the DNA TGCGCCAGCAGCGAGGGACTAGCGGGCGGGTACGAGCAGTACTTC. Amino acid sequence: CASSEGLAGGYEQYF.

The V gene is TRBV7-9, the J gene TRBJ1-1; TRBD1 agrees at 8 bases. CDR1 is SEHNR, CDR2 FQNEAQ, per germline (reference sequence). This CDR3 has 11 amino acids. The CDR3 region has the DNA TGTCTTACAGGGGGGAACACTGAAGCTTTCTTT. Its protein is CLTGGNTEAFF.

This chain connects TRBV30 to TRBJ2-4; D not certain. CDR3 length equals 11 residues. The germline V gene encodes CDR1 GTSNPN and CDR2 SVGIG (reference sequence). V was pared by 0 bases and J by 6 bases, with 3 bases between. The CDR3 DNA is TGTGCCTGGAGTGTACTAAACATTCAGTACTTC. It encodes CAWSVLNIQYF.

The CDR3 DNA sequence: TGTGCCATCAGTGAGTCTTCTAATTTGCTCGGAGATACGCAGTATTTT. Its translation is CAISESSNLLGDTQYF. The chain combines TRBV10-3 with TRBJ2-3; D is ambiguous. This CDR3 spans 16 amino acids. V lost 0 bases, J lost 5 bases, and 15 bases lay in between. CDR1 is ENHRY, CDR2 SYGVKD, per germline.

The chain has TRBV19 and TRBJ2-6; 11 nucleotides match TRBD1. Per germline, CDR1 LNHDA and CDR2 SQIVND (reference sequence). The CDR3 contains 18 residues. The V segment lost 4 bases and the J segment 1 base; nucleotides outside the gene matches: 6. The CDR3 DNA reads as TGTGCCAGTAGTACTGGACAGGGGGCGCTTTCTGGGGCCAACGTCCTGACTTTC. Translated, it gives CASSTGQGALSGANVLTF.

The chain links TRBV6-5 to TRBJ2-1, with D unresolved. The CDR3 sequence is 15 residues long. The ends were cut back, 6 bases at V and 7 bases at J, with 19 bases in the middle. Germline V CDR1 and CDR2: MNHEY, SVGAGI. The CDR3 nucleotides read TGTGCCAGCAGGTACCGAAGTTTCGGGTGGAATGAGCAGTTCTTC. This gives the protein CASRYRSFGWNEQFF.

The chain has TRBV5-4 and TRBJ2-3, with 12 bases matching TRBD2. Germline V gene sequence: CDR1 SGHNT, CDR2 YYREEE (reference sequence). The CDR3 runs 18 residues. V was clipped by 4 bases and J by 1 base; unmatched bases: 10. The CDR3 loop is CASSKGLAGFLGTDTQYF. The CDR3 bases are TGTGCCAGCAGCAAAGGACTAGCGGGGTTTCTTGGCACAGATACGCAGTATTTT.

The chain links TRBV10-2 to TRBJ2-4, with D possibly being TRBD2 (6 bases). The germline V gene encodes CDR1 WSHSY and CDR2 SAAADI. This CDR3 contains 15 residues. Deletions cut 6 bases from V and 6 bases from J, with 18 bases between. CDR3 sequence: CASRGGPGPGNIQYF. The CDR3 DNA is TGCGCCAGCAGGGGGGGACCGGGACCGGGAAACATTCAGTACTTC.

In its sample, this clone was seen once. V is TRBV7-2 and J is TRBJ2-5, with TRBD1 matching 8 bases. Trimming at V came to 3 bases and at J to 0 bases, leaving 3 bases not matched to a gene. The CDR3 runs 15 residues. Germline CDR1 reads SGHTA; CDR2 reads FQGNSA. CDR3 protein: CASSLDREYQETQYF. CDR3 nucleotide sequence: TGTGCCAGCAGCTTGGACAGGGAGTACCAAGAGACCCAGTACTTC.